Below, 14 T cell receptor beta chains from the same sample are listed, as sequenced in a study of shared clonotypes between healthy human individuals. Naive CD8 cells lacked CD45RO and underwent positive selection for CCR7, leaving out terminally differentiated effector memory CD45RA+ cells. Assay used: immunoSEQ multiplex PCR; TCRdb lists only in-frame clones, some missing. The repertoire has about 2.1 million clones, around 93% of them found once; the top ten carry around 1.7%. Sequenced: naive CD8+ T cells from PBMCs. These receptor sequences come from a man aged 18 to 29 in good health. Some clones in this sample may be carry-over from other donors' samples.

The genes are TRBV28 and TRBJ1-2; D call uncertain. The CDR3 sequence is 11 residues long. V gave up 3 bases and J gave up 4 bases, with 3 bases separating them. The germline CDR1 and CDR2 sequences are MDHEN and SYDVKM. CDR3 in amino acids: CASSFVYGYTF. CDR3 bases: TGTGCCAGCAGTTTTGTCTATGGCTACACCTTC.

The chain is built from TRBV7-6 and TRBJ1-1; D is perhaps TRBD1 (6 bases). Germline V gives CDR1 SGHVS, CDR2 FNYEAQ. This CDR3 comprises 15 residues. Trimming took off 5 bases at V and 0 bases at J, with 13 bases between the two ends. The CDR3 protein is CASSLSGTLNTEAFF. CDR3 coding DNA: TGTGCCAGCAGCCTGTCCGGGACATTGAACACTGAAGCTTTCTTT.

J is TRBJ2-5 and V is TRBV4-2; 7 bases are shared with TRBD2. Germline values: CDR1 LGHNA, CDR2 YNFKEQ. The V gene end was trimmed by 0 bases and the J gene end by 5 bases; junction bases not matched to a gene: 15. The CDR3 is 18 residues long. The CDR3: CASSQEGAGAGWEETQYF. CDR3 in DNA: TGTGCCAGCAGCCAAGAAGGTGCGGGAGCAGGTTGGGAGGAGACCCAGTACTTC.

This clone was counted once. J is TRBJ1-1 and V is TRBV13; D is possibly TRBD1 (5 bases). The germline gives CDR1 PRHDT, CDR2 FYEKMQ (reference sequence). The germline V and J ends were trimmed by 2 bases and 8 bases, with 12 bases remaining between them. CDR3 size: 13 residues. This CDR3 reads CASSLSGDGEAFF. CDR3 in DNA: TGTGCCAGCAGCTTAAGTGGGGACGGCGAAGCTTTCTTT.

The V gene is TRBV27, the J gene TRBJ2-3, with D tentatively TRBD2 (6 bases). Trimming stripped 8 bases from V and 2 bases from J, with 11 bases between. This CDR3 spans 13 amino acids. Per germline, CDR1 MNHEY and CDR2 SMNVEV (reference sequence). This chain's CDR3 is CASAGSITDTQYF. The CDR3 DNA reads as TGTGCCAGCGCCGGGAGTATCACAGATACGCAGTATTTT.

Concerning this clone itself: This sample also contains other DNA sequences that code for the same CDR3. The CDR3 DNA follows: TGCGCCAGCAGCCAAGCAAGCGGGCTACAAGAGACCCAGTACTTC. Its protein product is CASSQASGLQETQYF. The chain uses TRBV4-1 and TRBJ2-5; the D gene is possibly TRBD2 (6 bases). Deletions cut 1 base from V and 2 bases from J, with 11 bases between. The CDR3 totals 15 residues. From germline, CDR1 is MGHRA and CDR2 YSYEKL.

In DNA, the CDR3 is TGTGCCAGCAGTCACCGCCCAACCTCTAGCGGGAGTAGAGAGACCCAGTACTTC. This sequence encodes CASSHRPTSSGSRETQYF. The chain recombines TRBV27 with TRBJ2-5; 10 positions match TRBD2. Germline CDR1 and CDR2: MNHEY and SMNVEV (reference sequence). The CDR3 length is 18 residues. V lost 5 bases and J lost 4; bases outside the gene matches: 16.

The rearrangement joins TRBV30 to TRBJ2-7; D not resolved. Germline V gives CDR1 GTSNPN, CDR2 SVGIG (reference sequence). Trimming stripped 8 bases from V and 0 bases from J, with 14 bases between. CDR3 size: 13 residues. The CDR3 DNA is TGTGCCCGTTCGAGTTCGAGCTCCTACGAGCAGTACTTC. The encoded protein is CARSSSSSYEQYF.

The J gene is TRBJ2-3, the V gene TRBV7-9; the match to TRBD1 covers 9 bases. Germline V gene sequence: CDR1 SEHNR, CDR2 FQNEAQ (reference sequence). The J segment lost 4 bases and the V segment lost 7 bases, leaving 12 bases of the junction unmatched. This CDR3 is 16 amino acids long. The CDR3 DNA follows: TGTGCCAGCATTGGACAGGGACAGGGAAGGGCAGATACGCAGTATTTT. This encodes CASIGQGQGRADTQYF.

This clone was detected once. The genes are TRBV5-4 and TRBJ1-1, with 7 bases identical to TRBD1. The CDR3 consists of 14 residues. Per germline, CDR1 SGHNT and CDR2 YYREEE (reference sequence). The trim removed 0 bases at V and 3 bases at J, leaving 2 bases unmatched. This chain's CDR3 is CASSLEGGYTEAFF. The CDR3 DNA follows: TGTGCCAGCAGCTTGGAAGGGGGCTACACTGAAGCTTTCTTT.

The V call is TRBV19, the J call TRBJ2-2; 9 bases agree with TRBD2. V lost 5 bases and J lost 3; bases outside the gene matches: 7. This CDR3 is 16 amino acids long. CDR1 is LNHDA, CDR2 SQIVND, per germline (reference sequence). DNA for the CDR3: TGTGCCAGTAGTCCTAGCGGGATGCCCTACACCGGGGAGCTGTTTTTT. It codes for CASSPSGMPYTGELFF.

This chain joins TRBV2 and TRBJ1-1; D gene uncertain. Trimming pared 3 bases from V and 1 base from J, leaving 9 bases between. The germline V gene has CDR1 SNHLY and CDR2 FYNNEI. The CDR3 runs 14 residues. The CDR3 protein is CASSDPGPNTEAFF. CDR3 coding DNA: TGTGCCAGCAGTGACCCCGGGCCGAACACTGAAGCTTTCTTT.

This CDR3 reads CASSQIFPGTEAFF. CDR3 nucleotides: TGTGCCAGCAGCCAGATTTTTCCCGGGACAGAAGCTTTCTTT. This chain uses TRBV7-2 with TRBJ1-1, with a possible D match to TRBD1 (6 bases). Germline V lookup: CDR1 SGHTA, CDR2 FQGNSA. Trimming removed 5 bases from V and 8 bases from J, with 18 bases in between. The CDR3 contains 14 residues.

V and J are TRBV15 and TRBJ2-1; the D is unclear. CDR3 size: 13 residues. V was shortened by 7 bases and J by 0 bases, with 7 bases between the two germline ends. Germline V gene sequence: CDR1 LNHNV, CDR2 YYDKDF (reference sequence). The CDR3, as DNA: TGTGCCACCACCCCTCCCTCCTACAATGAGCAGTTCTTC. This translates into CATTPPSYNEQFF.